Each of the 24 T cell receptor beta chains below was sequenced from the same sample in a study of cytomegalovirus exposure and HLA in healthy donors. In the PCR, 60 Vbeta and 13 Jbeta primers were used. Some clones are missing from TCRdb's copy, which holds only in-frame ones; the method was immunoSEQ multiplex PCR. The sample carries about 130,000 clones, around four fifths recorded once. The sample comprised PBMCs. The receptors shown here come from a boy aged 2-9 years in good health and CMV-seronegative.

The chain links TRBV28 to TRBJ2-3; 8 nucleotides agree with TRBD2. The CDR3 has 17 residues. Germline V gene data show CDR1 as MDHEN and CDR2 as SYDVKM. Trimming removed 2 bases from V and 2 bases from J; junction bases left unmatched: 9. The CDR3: CASSLPGGAGATDTQYF. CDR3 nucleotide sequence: TGTGCCAGCAGTTTACCCGGGGGAGCGGGGGCCACAGATACGCAGTATTTT.

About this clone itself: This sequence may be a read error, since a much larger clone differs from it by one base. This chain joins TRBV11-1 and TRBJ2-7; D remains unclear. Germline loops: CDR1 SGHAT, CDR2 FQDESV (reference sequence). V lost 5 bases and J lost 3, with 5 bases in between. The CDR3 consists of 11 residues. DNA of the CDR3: TGTGCCAGCAGCGCTAACTACGAGCAGTACTTC. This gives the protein CASSANYEQYF.

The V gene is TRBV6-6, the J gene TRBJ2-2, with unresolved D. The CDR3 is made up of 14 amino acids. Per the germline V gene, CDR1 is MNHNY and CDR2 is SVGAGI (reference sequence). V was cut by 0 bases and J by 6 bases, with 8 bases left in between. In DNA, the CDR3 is TGTGCCAGCAGTTACTCGACGGAGCCCGGGGAGCTGTTTTTT. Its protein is CASSYSTEPGELFF.

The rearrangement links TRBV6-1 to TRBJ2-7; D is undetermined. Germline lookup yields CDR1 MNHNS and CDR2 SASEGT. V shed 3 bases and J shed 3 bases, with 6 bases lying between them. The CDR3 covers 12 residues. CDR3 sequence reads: CASSDPYYEQYV. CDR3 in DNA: TGTGCCAGCAGTGACCCGTACTACGAGCAGTACGTC.

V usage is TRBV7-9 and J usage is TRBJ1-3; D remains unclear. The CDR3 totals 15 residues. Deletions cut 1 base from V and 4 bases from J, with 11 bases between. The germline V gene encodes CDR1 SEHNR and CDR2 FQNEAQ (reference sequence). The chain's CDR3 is CASSLGDSLGNTIYF. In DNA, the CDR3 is TGTGCCAGCAGCTTAGGTGATAGTCTCGGAAACACCATATATTTT.

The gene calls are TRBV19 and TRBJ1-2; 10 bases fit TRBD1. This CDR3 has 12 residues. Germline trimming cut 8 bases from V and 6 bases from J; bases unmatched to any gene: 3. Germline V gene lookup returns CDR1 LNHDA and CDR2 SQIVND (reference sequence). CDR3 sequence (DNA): TGTGCCAGTTCGGACAGGGGGGATGGCTACACCTTC. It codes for CASSDRGDGYTF.

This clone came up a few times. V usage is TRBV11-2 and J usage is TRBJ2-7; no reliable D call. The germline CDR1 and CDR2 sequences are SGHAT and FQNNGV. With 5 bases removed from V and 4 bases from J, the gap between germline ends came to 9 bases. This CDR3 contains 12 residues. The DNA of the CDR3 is TGTGCCAGCAGCAACAGACGTTACGAGCAGTACGTC. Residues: CASSNRRYEQYV.

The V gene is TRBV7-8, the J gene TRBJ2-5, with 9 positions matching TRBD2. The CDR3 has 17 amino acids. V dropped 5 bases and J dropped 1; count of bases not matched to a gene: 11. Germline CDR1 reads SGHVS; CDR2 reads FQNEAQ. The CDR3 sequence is CASSIMGLAGLQETQYF. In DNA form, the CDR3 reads TGTGCCAGCAGCATTATGGGGCTAGCGGGGCTCCAAGAGACCCAGTACTTC.

The CDR3 DNA sequence: TGTGCCAGCAGTGGAGGGTTTGGGGCCAACGTCCTGACTTTC. Its translation: CASSGGFGANVLTF. The rearrangement joins TRBV6-4 to TRBJ2-6; weak D call: TRBD2 (5 bases). V shed 4 bases and J shed 3 bases, with 7 bases lying between them. Germline assignment: CDR1 MRHNA and CDR2 SNTAGT. CDR3 size: 14 residues.

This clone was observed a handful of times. CDR3 sequence (DNA): TGTGCCAGCAGTTCACTTGTGACTTCCTACAATGAGCAGTTCTTC. Its protein product is CASSSLVTSYNEQFF. This rearrangement joins TRBV27 to TRBJ2-1; D uncertain. The germline gives CDR1 MNHEY, CDR2 SMNVEV (reference sequence). Trimming removed 4 bases from V and 1 base from J, with 11 bases in between. This CDR3 region has 15 residues.

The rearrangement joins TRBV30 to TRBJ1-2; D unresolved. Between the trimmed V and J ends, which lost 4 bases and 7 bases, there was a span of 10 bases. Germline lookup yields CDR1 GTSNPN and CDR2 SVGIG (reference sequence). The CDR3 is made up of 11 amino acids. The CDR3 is CAWKFRGGYTF. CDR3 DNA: TGTGCCTGGAAGTTTCGGGGTGGCTACACCTTC.

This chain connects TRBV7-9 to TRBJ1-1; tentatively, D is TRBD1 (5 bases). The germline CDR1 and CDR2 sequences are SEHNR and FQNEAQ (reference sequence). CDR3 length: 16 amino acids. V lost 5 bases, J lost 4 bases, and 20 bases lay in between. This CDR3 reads CASSRARAGWGTEAFF. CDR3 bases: TGTGCCAGCAGCCGAGCCAGGGCGGGATGGGGCACTGAAGCTTTCTTT.

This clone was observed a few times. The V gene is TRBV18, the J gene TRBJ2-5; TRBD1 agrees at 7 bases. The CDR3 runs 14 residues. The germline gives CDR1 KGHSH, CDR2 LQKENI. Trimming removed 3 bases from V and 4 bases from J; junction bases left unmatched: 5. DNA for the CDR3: TGTGCCAGCTCACCGAGAGGGGGCGGAGAGACCCAGTACTTC. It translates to CASSPRGGGETQYF. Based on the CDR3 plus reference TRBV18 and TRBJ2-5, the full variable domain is NAGVMQNPRHLVRRRGQEARLRCSPMKGHSHVYWYRQLPEEGLKFMVYLQKENIIDESGMPKERFSAEFPKEGPSILRIQQVVRGDSAAYFCASSPRGGGETQYFGPGTRLLVL.

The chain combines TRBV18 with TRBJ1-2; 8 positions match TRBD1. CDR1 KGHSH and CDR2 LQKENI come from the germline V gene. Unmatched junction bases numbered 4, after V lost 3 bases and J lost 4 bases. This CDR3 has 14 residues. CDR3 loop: CASSPTGGSYGYTF. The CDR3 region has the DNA TGTGCCAGCTCACCCACAGGGGGAAGCTATGGCTACACCTTC. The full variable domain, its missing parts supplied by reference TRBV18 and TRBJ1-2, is NAGVMQNPRHLVRRRGQEARLRCSPMKGHSHVYWYRQLPEEGLKFMVYLQKENIIDESGMPKERFSAEFPKEGPSILRIQQVVRGDSAAYFCASSPTGGSYGYTFGSGTRLTVV.

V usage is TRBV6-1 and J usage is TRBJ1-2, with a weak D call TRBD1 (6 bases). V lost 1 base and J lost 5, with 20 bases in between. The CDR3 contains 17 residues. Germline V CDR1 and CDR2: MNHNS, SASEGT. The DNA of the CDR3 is TGTGCCAGCAGTGAAGAGTTATTCGGACAGCCTTTTTATGGCTACACCTTC. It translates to CASSEELFGQPFYGYTF.

The CDR3, as DNA: TGTGCCAGCAGTTTAGGAGGGGTTACTGAAGCTTTCTTT. It is translated as CASSLGGVTEAFF. The V gene is TRBV27, the J gene TRBJ1-1; TRBD1 might be the D (5 bases). Germline V gives CDR1 MNHEY, CDR2 SMNVEV (reference sequence). Trimming removed 2 bases at V and 5 bases at J, with 9 bases between. The CDR3 covers 13 residues.

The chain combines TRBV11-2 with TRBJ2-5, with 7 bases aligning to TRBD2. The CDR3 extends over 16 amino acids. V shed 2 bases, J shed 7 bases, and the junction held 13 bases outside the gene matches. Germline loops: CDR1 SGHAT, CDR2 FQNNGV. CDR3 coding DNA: TGTGCCAGCAGCTTATTGAGAAGGGAGGGCCTTCCGACCCAGTACTTC. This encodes CASSLLRREGLPTQYF.

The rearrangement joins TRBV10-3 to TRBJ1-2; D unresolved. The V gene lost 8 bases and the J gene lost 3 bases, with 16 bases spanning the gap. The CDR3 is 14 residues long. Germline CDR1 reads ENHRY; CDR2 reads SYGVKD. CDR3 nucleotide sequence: TGTGCCATCGTGAGGGCCGCGGCGGACTATGGCTACACCTTC. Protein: CAIVRAAADYGYTF.

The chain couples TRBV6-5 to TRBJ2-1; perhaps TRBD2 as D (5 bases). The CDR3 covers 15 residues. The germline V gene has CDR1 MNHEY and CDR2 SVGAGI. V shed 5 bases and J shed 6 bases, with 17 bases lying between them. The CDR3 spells CASSPRSTRFNEQFF. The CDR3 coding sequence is TGTGCCAGCAGTCCCCGCTCCACTAGGTTCAATGAGCAGTTCTTC.

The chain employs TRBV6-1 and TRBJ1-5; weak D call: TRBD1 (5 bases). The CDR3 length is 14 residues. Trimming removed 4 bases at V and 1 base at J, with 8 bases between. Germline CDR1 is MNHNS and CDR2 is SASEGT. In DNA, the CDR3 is TGTGCCAGCAGTGCAGGGTGGAGCAATCAGCCCCAGCATTTT. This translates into CASSAGWSNQPQHF.

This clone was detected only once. The chain's CDR3 is CASSQEARSTDTQYF. In DNA form, the CDR3 reads TGCGCCAGCAGCCAAGAGGCCAGGAGCACAGATACGCAGTATTTT. The chain carries TRBV4-1 and TRBJ2-3; D is ambiguous. The CDR3 totals 15 residues. Per the germline V gene, CDR1 is MGHRA and CDR2 is YSYEKL. Trimming stripped 0 bases from V and 0 bases from J, with 7 bases between.

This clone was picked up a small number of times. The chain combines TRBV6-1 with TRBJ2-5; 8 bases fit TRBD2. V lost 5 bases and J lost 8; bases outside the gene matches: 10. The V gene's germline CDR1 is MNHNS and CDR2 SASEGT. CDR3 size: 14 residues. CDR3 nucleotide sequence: TGTGCCAGCAGTCAGACTAGCGAGTCCTTAACCCAGTACTTC. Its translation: CASSQTSESLTQYF.

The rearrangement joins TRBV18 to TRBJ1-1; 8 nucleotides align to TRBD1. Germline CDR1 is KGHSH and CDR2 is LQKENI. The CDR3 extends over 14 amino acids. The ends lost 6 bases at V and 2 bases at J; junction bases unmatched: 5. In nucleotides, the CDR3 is TGTGCCAGCTCTTCGCAGGGGGCCAACACTGAAGCTTTCTTT. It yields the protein CASSSQGANTEAFF.

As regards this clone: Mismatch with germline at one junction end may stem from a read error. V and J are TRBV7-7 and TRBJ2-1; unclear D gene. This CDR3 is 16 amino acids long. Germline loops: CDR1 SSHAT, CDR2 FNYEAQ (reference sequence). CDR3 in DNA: TGTGCTAGCAGCTTGCTCCCCTTTGTTCTATACAATGAGCAGTTCTTC. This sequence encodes CASSLLPFVLYNEQFF.